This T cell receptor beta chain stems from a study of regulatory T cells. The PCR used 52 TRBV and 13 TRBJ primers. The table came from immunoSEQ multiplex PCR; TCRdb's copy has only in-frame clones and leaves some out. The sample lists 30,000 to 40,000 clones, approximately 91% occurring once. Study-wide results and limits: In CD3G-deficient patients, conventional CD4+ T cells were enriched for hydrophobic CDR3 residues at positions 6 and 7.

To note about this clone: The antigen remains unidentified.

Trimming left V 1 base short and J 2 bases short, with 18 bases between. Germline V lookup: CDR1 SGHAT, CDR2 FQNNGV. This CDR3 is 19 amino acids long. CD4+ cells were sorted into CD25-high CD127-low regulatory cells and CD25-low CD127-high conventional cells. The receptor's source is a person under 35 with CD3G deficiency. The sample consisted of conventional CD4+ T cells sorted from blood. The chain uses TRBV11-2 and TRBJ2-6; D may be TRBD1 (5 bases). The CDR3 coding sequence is TGTGCCAGCAGCTTAGGTGGGGCAGGGAAAGCTCCTGGGGCCAACGTCCTGACTTTC. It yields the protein CASSLGGAGKAPGANVLTF.